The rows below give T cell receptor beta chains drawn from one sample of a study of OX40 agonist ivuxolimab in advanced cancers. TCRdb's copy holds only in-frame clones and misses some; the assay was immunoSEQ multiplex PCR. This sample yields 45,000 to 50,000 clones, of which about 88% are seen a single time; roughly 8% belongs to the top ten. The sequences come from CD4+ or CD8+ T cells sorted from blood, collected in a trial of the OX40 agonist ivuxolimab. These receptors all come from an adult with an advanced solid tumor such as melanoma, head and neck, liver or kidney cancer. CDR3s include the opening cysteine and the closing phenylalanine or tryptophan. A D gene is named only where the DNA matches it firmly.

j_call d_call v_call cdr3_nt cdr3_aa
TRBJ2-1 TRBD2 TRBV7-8 TGTGCCAGCAGCCCTCCTTCTAGCGGGAGTTATGAGCAGTTCTTC CASSPPSSGSYEQFF
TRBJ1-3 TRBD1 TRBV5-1 TGCGCCAGCAGCTCACAGGGGGCGGCTGGAAACACCATATATTTT CASSSQGAAGNTIYF
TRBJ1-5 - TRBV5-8 TGTGCCAGCAGCTTATACGTTCGGGGTAATCAGCCCCAGCATTTT CASSLYVRGNQPQHF
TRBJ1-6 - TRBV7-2 TGTGCCAGCAGCTCCTTGATGGATTCACCCCTCCACTTT CASSSLMDSPLHF
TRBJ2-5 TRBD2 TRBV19 TGTGCCAGTAGTGCTACTAGCGGGTTGGAGACCCAGTACTTC CASSATSGLETQYF
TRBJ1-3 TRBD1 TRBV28 TGTGCCAGCAGTTTAACAGGGGGCTCTGGAAACACCATATATTTT CASSLTGGSGNTIYF
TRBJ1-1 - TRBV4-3 TGCGCCAGCAGCCAAGAAATAGGGGATAAAGCTTTCTTT CASSQEIGDKAFF
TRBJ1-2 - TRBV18 TGTGCCAGCTCACCCCAAACAGGAAACTATGGCTACACCTTC CASSPQTGNYGYTF
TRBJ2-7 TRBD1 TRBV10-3 TGTGCCATCAGTGAAAACACAGGGGACGAGCAGTACTTC CAISENTGDEQYF
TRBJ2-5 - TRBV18 TGTGCCAGCTCACCTGGAAACCAAGAGACCCAGTACTTC CASSPGNQETQYF
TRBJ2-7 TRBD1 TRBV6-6 TGTGCCACACAGGCAGGGGGCTACGAGCAGTACTTC CATQAGGYEQYF
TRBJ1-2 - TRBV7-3 TGTGCCAGCAGCTCTTCGGGGGCACCCGGTGGCTACACCTTC CASSSSGAPGGYTF